The 8 T cell receptor beta chains below come from one sample, sequenced in a study of vaccination effects on CD4 cells after COVID-19. Profiled with immunoSEQ multiplex PCR; TCRdb holds only in-frame clones, not every one. The table lists just under 75,000 clones, 65% to 80% of them singletons. Having been cultured for around ten days, the cells underwent CD4+ T cell isolation. All study participants received two doses of BNT162b2 or mRNA-1273 vaccine. Their antigens remain unidentified. The input for sequencing was CD4+ T cells from PBMCs cultured without peptide, taken after COVID-19 vaccination. The source of these receptors is a human donor who received a COVID-19 vaccine.

This rearrangement joins TRBV5-5 to TRBJ1-1; D perhaps matches TRBD1 (5 bases). CDR1 SGHKS and CDR2 YYEKEE come from the germline V gene (reference sequence). Trimming cost V 0 bases and J 3 bases, with 6 bases left between them. CDR3 length: 13 residues. The CDR3 sequence: CASSLGGDTEAFF. In nucleotides, the CDR3 is TGTGCCAGCAGCTTGGGGGGGGACACTGAAGCTTTCTTT. Filled out from reference TRBV5-5 and TRBJ1-1, the complete variable domain reads DAGVTQSPTHLIKTRGQQVTLRCSPISGHKSVSWYQQVLGQGPQFIFQYYEKEERGRGNFPDRFSARQFPNYSSELNVNALLLGDSALYLCASSLGGDTEAFFGQGTRLTVV.

The chain employs TRBV27 and TRBJ2-7, with D maybe TRBD2 (5 bases). The V gene's germline CDR1 is MNHEY and CDR2 SMNVEV (reference sequence). This CDR3 is 15 amino acids long. V dropped 2 bases and J dropped 3 bases, with 14 bases sitting between them. CDR3 sequence: CASSLVSSRYYEQYV. The CDR3 DNA sequence: TGTGCCAGCAGTTTAGTCTCTAGCAGGTACTACGAGCAGTACGTC.

V gene TRBV9 combines with J gene TRBJ2-3, with a weak D call TRBD1 (5 bases). This CDR3 spans 15 amino acids. With 0 bases removed from V and 0 bases from J, the gap between germline ends came to 8 bases. Germline V gene data show CDR1 as SGDLS and CDR2 as YYNGEE. CDR3 nucleotide sequence: TGTGCCAGCAGCGTAGAGCACAGGAGCACAGATACGCAGTATTTT. As protein: CASSVEHRSTDTQYF.

This chain uses TRBV5-5 with TRBJ2-7; 8 positions match TRBD1. This CDR3 contains 14 residues. V lost 5 bases and J lost 4; bases outside the gene matches: 8. Germline-derived CDR1 and CDR2 are SGHKS and YYEKEE (reference sequence). The CDR3 protein is CASRADRGGYEQYV. Written as DNA, the CDR3 is TGTGCCAGCAGGGCTGACAGGGGCGGGTACGAGCAGTACGTC.

The chain uses TRBV5-6 and TRBJ2-4; the match to TRBD1 covers 8 bases. CDR1 and CDR2 from the germline V gene are SGHDT and YYEEEE. The CDR3 runs to 15 residues. Losses at the gene ends were 4 bases for V and 0 bases for J; bases not matched to a gene: 3. CDR3 residues: CASSLDRGAKNIQYF. The CDR3 coding sequence is TGTGCCAGCAGCCTCGACAGGGGAGCCAAAAACATTCAGTACTTC.

This rearrangement joins TRBV6-4 to TRBJ2-6; D could derive from TRBD1 or TRBD2 (5 bases each). The germline gives CDR1 MRHNA, CDR2 SNTAGT. Trimming stripped 5 bases from V and 0 bases from J, with 11 bases between. This CDR3 has 16 residues. CDR3 sequence reads: CASSRSGSSGANVLTF. CDR3 DNA: TGTGCCAGCAGTCGTTCAGGGAGCTCTGGGGCCAACGTCCTGACTTTC.

This clone was picked up one time. The chain carries TRBV5-4 and TRBJ1-2; no clear D gene. This CDR3 spans 14 amino acids. V was shortened by 7 bases and J by 4 bases, with 17 bases between the two germline ends. CDR1 SGHNT and CDR2 YYREEE come from the germline V gene (reference sequence). In DNA, the CDR3 is TGTGCCAGCCAACCAGGAGGAGGCCGCTATGGCTACACCTTC. Translating gives CASQPGGGRYGYTF. Looking up the rest from reference TRBV5-4 and TRBJ1-2 gives the full variable domain: ETGVTQSPTHLIKTRGQQVTLRCSSQSGHNTVSWYQQALGQGPQFIFQYYREEENGRGNFPPRFSGLQFPNYSSELNVNALELDDSALYLCASQPGGGRYGYTFGSGTRLTVV.

The gene calls are TRBV6-4 and TRBJ2-6, with D tentatively TRBD1 or TRBD2 (5 bases each). Trimming removed 3 bases from V and 3 bases from J, with 12 bases in between. Germline V gene data show CDR1 as MRHNA and CDR2 as SNTAGT. The CDR3 has 16 amino acids. The CDR3 loop reads CASSDSGGSGANVLTF. The CDR3, as DNA: TGTGCCAGCAGTGATAGTGGGGGAAGTGGGGCCAACGTCCTGACTTTC.